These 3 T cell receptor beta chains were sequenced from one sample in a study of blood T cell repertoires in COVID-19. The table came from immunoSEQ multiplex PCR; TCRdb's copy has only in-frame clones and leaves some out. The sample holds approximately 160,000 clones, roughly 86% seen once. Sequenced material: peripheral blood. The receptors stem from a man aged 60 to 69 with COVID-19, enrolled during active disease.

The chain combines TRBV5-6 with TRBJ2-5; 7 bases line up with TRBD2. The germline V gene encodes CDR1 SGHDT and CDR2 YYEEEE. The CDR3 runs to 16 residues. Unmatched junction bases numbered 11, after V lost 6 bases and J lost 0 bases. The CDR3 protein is CASTFGASGYQETQYF. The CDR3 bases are TGTGCCAGCACCTTCGGGGCTAGCGGCTACCAAGAGACCCAGTACTTC.

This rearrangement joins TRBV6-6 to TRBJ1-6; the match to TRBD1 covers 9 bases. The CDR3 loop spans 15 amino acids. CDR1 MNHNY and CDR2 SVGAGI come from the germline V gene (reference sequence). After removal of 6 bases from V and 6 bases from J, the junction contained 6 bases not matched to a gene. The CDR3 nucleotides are TGTGCCAGCAGCACGACAGGGGGTTCTAATTCACCCCTCCACTTT. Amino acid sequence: CASSTTGGSNSPLHF.

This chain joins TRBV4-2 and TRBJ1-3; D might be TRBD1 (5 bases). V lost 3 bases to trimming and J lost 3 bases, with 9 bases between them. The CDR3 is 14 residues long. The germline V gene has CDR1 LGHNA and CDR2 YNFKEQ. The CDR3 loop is CASSQGGYGNTIYF. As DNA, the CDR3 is TGTGCCAGCAGCCAGGGGGGGTATGGAAACACCATATATTTT.